Presented here are 23 T cell receptor beta chains from one specimen sequenced in a study of blood T cell repertoires in COVID-19. Sequenced by immunoSEQ multiplex PCR; TCRdb stores in-frame clones only, minus some. The sample includes 100,000 to 150,000 clones, 60% to 75% of them seen just once. Sequenced sample: peripheral blood. The receptors derive from a woman aged 70-85 years with acute or convalescent COVID-19.

The chain employs TRBV2 and TRBJ2-1; tentatively, D is TRBD2 (7 bases). This CDR3 contains 15 residues. Germline CDR1 SNHLY, CDR2 FYNNEI. Trimming cost V 2 bases and J 7 bases, with 15 bases left between them. The CDR3 region has the DNA TGTGCCAGCAGTGAACTCGGGGGGCTGGGAAATGAGCAGTTCTTC. It translates to CASSELGGLGNEQFF.

This clone was found once. The chain has TRBV30 and TRBJ1-2; maybe TRBD1 (5 bases). From germline, CDR1 is GTSNPN and CDR2 SVGIG (reference sequence). The V and J ends lost 3 bases and 1 base respectively, with 9 bases between them. The CDR3 is 13 residues long. The chain's CDR3 is CAWRGGVNYGYTF. The CDR3 DNA sequence: TGTGCCTGGAGGGGGGGAGTTAACTATGGCTACACCTTC.

This chain connects TRBV6-1 to TRBJ1-5; no definite D call. The ends were cut back, 3 bases at V and 2 bases at J, with 11 bases in the middle. Germline V gene data show CDR1 as MNHNS and CDR2 as SASEGT. The CDR3 spans 15 residues. The CDR3 is CASSDRGLGNQPQHF. The DNA of the CDR3 is TGTGCCAGCAGTGATCGGGGTTTGGGCAATCAGCCCCAGCATTTT.

The chain recombines TRBV6-2 or TRBV6-3 with TRBJ1-2; 7 positions match TRBD1. CDR1 is MNHEY and CDR2 is SVGEGT in the germline V gene. With 5 bases clipped from V and 0 bases from J, the junction kept 6 bases outside the gene matches. CDR3 length: 15 amino acids. CDR3: CASSHPGQPNYGYTF. In DNA form, the CDR3 reads TGTGCCAGCAGTCATCCGGGACAGCCTAACTATGGCTACACCTTC.

The genes are TRBV5-6 and TRBJ1-1; 8 bases line up with TRBD1. The trim removed 2 bases at V and 3 bases at J, leaving 3 bases unmatched. CDR1 and CDR2 from the germline V gene are SGHDT and YYEEEE. This CDR3 has 14 amino acids. CDR3 protein: CASSFAGGDTEAFF. The CDR3 DNA sequence: TGTGCCAGCAGCTTTGCAGGGGGCGACACTGAAGCTTTCTTT.

V usage is TRBV30 and J usage is TRBJ1-4, with 7 bases fitting TRBD1. Per germline, CDR1 GTSNPN and CDR2 SVGIG (reference sequence). V lost 0 bases and J lost 7; bases outside the gene matches: 5. The CDR3 totals 14 residues. DNA of the CDR3: TGTGCCTGGAGTGTAAGAGGGGGCGGTGAAAAACTGTTTTTT. Its protein is CAWSVRGGGEKLFF.

V and J are TRBV27 and TRBJ1-2, with D perhaps TRBD1 (6 bases). V was shortened by 3 bases and J by 6 bases, with 11 bases between the two germline ends. CDR1 MNHEY and CDR2 SMNVEV come from the germline V gene (reference sequence). The CDR3 spans 13 residues. DNA for the CDR3: TGTGCCAGCAGTTTTGGAACAGGGAATGGCTACACCTTC. This codes for CASSFGTGNGYTF.

The rearrangement uses TRBV28 and TRBJ1-5, with D unresolved. The CDR3 totals 13 residues. In germline, CDR1 is MDHEN, CDR2 SYDVKM. CDR3 bases: TGTGCAGCGGGGTCTAACGCCAATCAGCCCCAGCATTTT. It encodes CAAGSNANQPQHF.

This chain uses TRBV7-2 with TRBJ2-3; D remains unclear. The germline gives CDR1 SGHTA, CDR2 FQGNSA. The CDR3 totals 12 residues. V dropped 0 bases and J dropped 5 bases, with 3 bases sitting between them. CDR3 loop: CASSLARDTQYF. The CDR3 nucleotides are TGTGCCAGCAGCTTAGCTAGAGATACGCAGTATTTT.

A note on this clone: This specimen includes other DNA sequences encoding the same CDR3. V and J are TRBV6-5 and TRBJ2-2, with a weak D call TRBD2 (6 bases). The CDR3 runs to 13 residues. The V end was cut by 2 bases, the J end by 6 bases, with 7 bases between. In germline, CDR1 is MNHEY, CDR2 SVGAGI. The CDR3, as DNA: TGTGCCAGCAGTTACCGGGGGTCCGGGGAGCTGTTTTTT. Amino acid sequence: CASSYRGSGELFF.

The rearrangement links TRBV19 to TRBJ2-5; tentative D call: TRBD1 (6 bases). Germline CDR1 is LNHDA and CDR2 is SQIVND (reference sequence). The CDR3 loop spans 14 amino acids. The V end lost 7 bases, the J end lost 3 bases, and 15 bases lay between the germline ends. In DNA, the CDR3 is TGTGCCAGTACCATAGAGAGGACAGAAGAGACCCAGTACTTC. Translation: CASTIERTEETQYF.

The sample holds one count of this clone. Here the CDR3 reads CASSIRLAGAFNNEQFF. The CDR3 nucleotides are TGTGCCAGTAGTATAAGACTAGCGGGAGCCTTTAACAATGAGCAGTTCTTC. The V call is TRBV19, the J call TRBJ2-1; 12 positions match TRBD2. The J segment lost 5 bases and the V segment lost 2 bases, leaving 7 bases of the junction unmatched. This CDR3 has 17 amino acids. Germline V gives CDR1 LNHDA, CDR2 SQIVND (reference sequence).

With respect to this clone: The junction departs from germline at one end; a sequencing error may be responsible. The gene calls are TRBV4-3 and TRBJ2-7; 10 nucleotides align to TRBD2. Germline V gives CDR1 LGHNA, CDR2 YSLEER. The CDR3 totals 13 residues. The CDR3 region is CASSQGLAGTPVF. DNA for the CDR3: TGCGCCAGCAGCCAAGGACTAGCGGGTACTCCAGTCTTC.

This clone was detected only a few times. V and J are TRBV25-1 and TRBJ1-1; a possible D gene is TRBD1 (5 bases). Germline values: CDR1 MGHDK, CDR2 SYGVNS. The CDR3 sequence is 15 residues long. The V and J ends lost 8 bases and 5 bases respectively, with 21 bases between them. The CDR3 sequence is CASGPNTGAHTEAFF. The CDR3 coding sequence is TGTGCCAGCGGACCTAATACAGGTGCCCATACTGAAGCTTTCTTT.

This clone was recorded a few times. The CDR3 region has the DNA TGTGCCATCAGCCTCACAGGACGTGGCTACACCTTC. This encodes CAISLTGRGYTF. The chain uses TRBV10-3 and TRBJ1-2; D perhaps matches TRBD1 (5 bases). The CDR3 is 12 residues long. Trimming took 6 bases from V and 7 from J, leaving 12 bases between them. Germline CDR1 reads ENHRY; CDR2 reads SYGVKD.

This chain joins TRBV30 and TRBJ1-4; D possibly corresponds to TRBD1 (5 bases). CDR1 GTSNPN and CDR2 SVGIG come from the germline V gene (reference sequence). V gave up 8 bases and J gave up 2 bases, with 9 bases separating them. This CDR3 is 12 amino acids long. The CDR3 coding sequence is TGTGCCCAAGGGGTTACTAATGAAAAACTGTTTTTT. Translating it yields CAQGVTNEKLFF.

The J gene is TRBJ1-5, the V gene TRBV28; no firm D call. Germline V gives CDR1 MDHEN, CDR2 SYDVKM. Trimming stripped 7 bases from V and 3 bases from J, with 10 bases between. The CDR3 is 13 amino acids. CDR3 protein: CASTHVSNQPQHF. The DNA of the CDR3 is TGTGCCAGCACCCATGTGTCCAATCAGCCCCAGCATTTT.

V usage is TRBV10-3 and J usage is TRBJ1-2, with D unclear. V lost 6 bases and J 0 bases, leaving 5 bases between the germline ends. Germline V gene lookup returns CDR1 ENHRY and CDR2 SYGVKD. The CDR3 length is 12 residues. The DNA of the CDR3 is TGTGCCATCAGCCCCTCTAACTATGGCTACACCTTC. Encoded protein: CAISPSNYGYTF.

V gene TRBV27 combines with J gene TRBJ2-6; D perhaps matches TRBD1 (5 bases). The CDR3 runs 17 residues. CDR1 and CDR2 (germline): MNHEY, SMNVEV (reference sequence). Trimming took off 0 bases at V and 1 base at J, with 10 bases between the two ends. For the CDR3, the DNA is TGTGCCAGCAGTTTATCCACAGGTTTATCTGGGGCCAACGTCCTGACTTTC. Translation gives CASSLSTGLSGANVLTF.

The chain links TRBV5-1 to TRBJ2-7; maybe TRBD2 (5 bases). V lost 0 bases to trimming and J lost 5 bases, with 15 bases between them. Germline values: CDR1 SGHRS, CDR2 YFSETQ. This CDR3 comprises 15 residues. For the CDR3, the DNA is TGCGCCAGCAGCTTGGCCTACGGAGGCCGGGACGAGCAGTACTTC. Amino acid sequence: CASSLAYGGRDEQYF.

This clone was counted between two and nine times. The chain couples TRBV18 to TRBJ2-7, with 7 bases matching TRBD1. The V gene end was trimmed by 3 bases and the J gene end by 5 bases; junction bases not matched to a gene: 7. The CDR3 length is 14 residues. Germline V gene lookup returns CDR1 KGHSH and CDR2 LQKENI. CDR3 loop: CASSPWTGENEQYF. DNA for the CDR3: TGTGCCAGCTCACCCTGGACAGGTGAGAACGAGCAGTACTTC.

The CDR3 region has the DNA TGTGCCAGCCTCACAGTGGCGGGGGCCACAGATACGCAGTATTTT. This gives the protein CASLTVAGATDTQYF. The rearrangement links TRBV6-5 to TRBJ2-3; TRBD2 is a possible D gene (7 bases). Germline V CDR1 and CDR2: MNHEY, SVGAGI. CDR3 length: 15 residues. Trimming pared 8 bases from V and 2 bases from J, leaving 17 bases between.

The chain employs TRBV16 and TRBJ1-5; D is unclear. Germline V gene sequence: CDR1 KGHSY, CDR2 FQNENV. With 3 bases removed from V and 7 bases from J, the gap between germline ends came to 16 bases. This CDR3 has 15 residues. CDR3: CASSQPQARRQPQHF. The CDR3 DNA is TGTGCCAGCAGCCAGCCTCAGGCTCGTAGGCAGCCCCAGCATTTT.